A single T cell receptor (beta chain) is shown here with its context. Its target is not known. The sample is drawn from a study of lymphopenia after photon versus proton radiotherapy. Study observations and caveats: Relative stability marked proton patients; photon patients lost diversity and naive cells.

Profiled with immunoSEQ multiplex PCR; TCRdb holds only in-frame clones, not every one. The sample holds some 25,000 clones, approximately 90% seen once. This CDR3 comprises 14 residues. Germline V lookup: CDR1 KGHSH, CDR2 LQKENI. Trimming took off 4 bases at V and 9 bases at J, with 13 bases between the two ends. This sequence joins TRBV18 and TRBJ1-6, with D maybe TRBD1 (5 bases). The sequence derives from a man between 45 and 60 years old with gastric cancer. The source was peripheral blood, collected from a patient treated with photon-based radiotherapy. CDR3 nucleotide sequence: TGTGCCAGCTCACTTAAACCGGGGGTTTCACCCCTCCACTTT. It yields the protein CASSLKPGVSPLHF.